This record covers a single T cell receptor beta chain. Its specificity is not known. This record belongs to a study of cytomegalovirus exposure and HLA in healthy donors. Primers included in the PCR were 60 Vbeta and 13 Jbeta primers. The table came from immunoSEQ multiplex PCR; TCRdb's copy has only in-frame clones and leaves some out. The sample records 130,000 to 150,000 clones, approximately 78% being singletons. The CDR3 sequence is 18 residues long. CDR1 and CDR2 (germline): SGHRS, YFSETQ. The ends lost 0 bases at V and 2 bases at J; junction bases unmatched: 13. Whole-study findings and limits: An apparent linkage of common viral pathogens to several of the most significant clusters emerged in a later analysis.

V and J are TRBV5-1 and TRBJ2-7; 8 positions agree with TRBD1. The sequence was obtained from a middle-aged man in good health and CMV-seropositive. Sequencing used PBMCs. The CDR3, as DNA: TGCGCCAGCAGCTTGGGGGGCAACTCCGGGACAGGCACCTACGAGCAGTACTTC. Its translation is CASSLGGNSGTGTYEQYF.